The present entry profiles one T cell receptor (beta chain) with its context. This record belongs to a study of blood T cell repertoires in COVID-19. Study-level background: Acute-phase and convalescent COVID-19 samples originated in the United States, Italy and Spain.

Per the original methods: Nucleated cell number was recorded as an estimate derived from reference gene primer amplification. Clones were read by immunoSEQ multiplex PCR, and TCRdb kept only the in-frame ones, dropping some. That table gives V, J and clone size, and the DNA gave D and trimming. Seen here are roughly 400,000 clones, about 88% observed once, and the top ten hold about 1.5%. After removal of 6 bases from V and 5 bases from J, the junction contained 3 bases not matched to a gene. The germline gives CDR1 MNHEY, CDR2 SMNVEV (reference sequence). CDR3 length equals 12 residues. The chain combines TRBV27 with TRBJ1-1, with 7 bases aligning to TRBD1. The TCR was taken from a woman under 30 who had been exposed to COVID-19. Sequencing was done on a sample of PBMCs or T cells enriched from blood (not recorded which). CDR3 nucleotide sequence: TGTGCCAGCAGGACAGGGTTAACTGAAGCTTTCTTT. It translates to CASRTGLTEAFF.